This T cell receptor (beta chain) is from a study of cytomegalovirus exposure and HLA in healthy donors. The CDR3 length is 13 residues. The germline gives CDR1 SGHTA, CDR2 FQGTGA. V lost 5 bases and J 4 bases, leaving 11 bases between the germline ends. The table lists this clone with a count of one. This table comes from immunoSEQ multiplex PCR, and its TCRdb copy is limited to in-frame clones, with some not included. The sample contains over 200,000 clones, 83% of which appear only once. The J gene is TRBJ1-1, the V gene TRBV7-3; no firm D call. The TCR was taken from a woman aged 18 to 35 in good health and CMV-seronegative. Input material: PBMCs. CDR3 in DNA: TGTGCCAGCAGCCCCGGGAGGACCACTGAAGCTTTCTTT. As protein: CASSPGRTTEAFF. Variable domain in full (rest from reference TRBV7-3 and TRBJ1-1): GAGVSQTPSNKVTEKGKYVELRCDPISGHTALYWYRQSLGQGPEFLIYFQGTGAADDSGLPNDRFFAVRPEGSVSTLKIQRTERGDSAVYLCASSPGRTTEAFFGQGTRLTVV.